This T cell receptor (beta chain) was captured by sequencing in a study of OX40 agonist ivuxolimab in advanced cancers. For the study at large: Therapy given before enrollment (anti-PD-1, anti-PD-L1 or anti-CTLA-4) was allowed, and over 35% had some. Among those treated, three patients had partial responses, one with hepatocellular carcinoma and two with cutaneous melanoma.

As to this clone: Its specificity is unknown.

Peripheral blood came from all dose cohorts at three timepoints. Germline CDR1 MDHEN, CDR2 SYDVKM. Trimming took off 3 bases at V and 1 base at J, with 9 bases between the two ends. This CDR3 contains 15 residues. Findings and caveats of the study: Fewer expanded clones were found on average in CD4+ than in CD8+ T cells.

Sequencing used immunoSEQ multiplex PCR; TCRdb keeps in-frame clones, though not all of them. Here the sample spans around 42,000 clones, around 89% being singletons. V usage is TRBV28 and J usage is TRBJ2-2, with unresolved D. The sequences come from CD4+ or CD8+ T cells sorted from blood, collected in a trial of the OX40 agonist ivuxolimab. The clonotype comes from an adult with an advanced solid tumor such as melanoma, head and neck, liver or kidney cancer. CDR3 bases: TGTGCCAGCAGTTTCGGCAGGCTGAACACCGGGGAGCTGTTTTTT. Its translation is CASSFGRLNTGELFF.